These 10 T cell receptor beta chains were sequenced from one sample in a study of PD-1 blockade in classical Hodgkin lymphoma. The data were produced by immunoSEQ multiplex PCR, yet TCRdb's version contains in-frame clones alone and is incomplete. This sample has about 97,000 clones; approximately 80% occur once, and the top ten carry roughly an eighth. All trial patients relapsed after autologous stem cell transplantation. Sequenced material: peripheral blood mononuclear cells (PBMCs), taken at baseline. These receptors were taken from a human donor with classical Hodgkin lymphoma.

This chain connects TRBV7-3 to TRBJ2-1; 14 nucleotides agree with TRBD2. With V trimmed by 5 bases and J by 7 bases, 7 bases remained unmatched. This CDR3 comprises 16 residues. Germline CDR1 and CDR2: SGHTA and FQGTGA. The CDR3 nucleotides read TGTGCCAGCAGCCAGACTAGCGGGAGGGCCGTGAATGAGCAGTTCTTC. Protein sequence: CASSQTSGRAVNEQFF.

The chain employs TRBV18 and TRBJ1-2; 8 nucleotides line up with TRBD1. Germline loops: CDR1 KGHSH, CDR2 LQKENI. The V gene end was trimmed by 2 bases and the J gene end by 4 bases; junction bases not matched to a gene: 12. CDR3 length: 17 amino acids. CDR3 nucleotides: TGTGCCAGCTCACCATTCGCGACAGGGGATTTTACCTATGGCTACACCTTC. Translated: CASSPFATGDFTYGYTF.

The rearrangement joins TRBV28 to TRBJ1-1; no clear D. The length of the CDR3 is 13 residues. Germline values: CDR1 MDHEN, CDR2 SYDVKM. V gave up 2 bases and J gave up 5 bases, with 9 bases separating them. CDR3 DNA sequence: TGTGCCAGCAGTTTACCCGGTGGGACTGAAGCTTTCTTT. It codes for CASSLPGGTEAFF.

The chain links TRBV4-2 to TRBJ1-3, with D maybe TRBD1 (5 bases). CDR1 and CDR2 (germline): LGHNA, YNFKEQ. The CDR3 loop spans 14 amino acids. Trimming removed 7 bases from V and 2 bases from J, with 12 bases in between. The CDR3 sequence: CASNEGPPGNTIYF. CDR3 DNA: TGTGCCAGCAACGAGGGGCCCCCTGGAAACACCATATATTTT.

The chain uses TRBV5-1 and TRBJ2-3; no reliable D call. The germline V gene encodes CDR1 SGHRS and CDR2 YFSETQ. The V gene lost 7 bases and the J gene lost 1 base, with 13 bases spanning the gap. This CDR3 has 14 amino acids. This chain's CDR3 is CASSQSAGTDTQYF. The CDR3 DNA reads TGCGCCAGCTCCCAAAGCGCCGGCACAGATACGCAGTATTTT.

The chain carries TRBV14 and TRBJ2-7; the D gene is possibly TRBD1 (6 bases). CDR1 and CDR2 from the germline V gene are SGHDN and FVKESK. Trimming shortened V by 2 bases and J by 1 base, and 15 bases separated the two germline ends. The CDR3 consists of 16 residues. Here the CDR3 reads CASSQPTGTFSYEQYF. CDR3 nucleotide sequence: TGTGCCAGCAGCCAACCGACGGGGACATTTTCCTACGAGCAGTACTTC.

The CDR3 sequence: CASSLAWGNTIYF. The DNA for the CDR3 is TGCGCCAGCAGCTTGGCCTGGGGAAACACCATATATTTT. The gene calls are TRBV5-1 and TRBJ1-3; D uncertain. V lost 0 bases to trimming and J lost 4 bases, with 5 bases between them. The CDR3 spans 13 residues. Germline assignment: CDR1 SGHRS and CDR2 YFSETQ. Together with reference TRBV5-1 and TRBJ1-3, the CDR3 gives the full variable domain: KAGVTQTPRYLIKTRGQQVTLSCSPISGHRSVSWYQQTPGQGLQFLFEYFSETQRNKGNFPGRFSGRQFSNSRSEMNVSTLELGDSALYLCASSLAWGNTIYFGEGSWLTVV.

The chain couples TRBV5-6 to TRBJ2-7; D perhaps matches TRBD2 (5 bases). This CDR3 spans 12 amino acids. Germline V gene lookup returns CDR1 SGHDT and CDR2 YYEEEE. The germline V and J ends were trimmed by 4 bases and 2 bases, with 7 bases remaining between them. The CDR3 coding sequence is TGTGCCAGCAGCCTCGGGGCCTACGAGCAGTACTTC. Protein sequence: CASSLGAYEQYF.

V and J are TRBV10-2 and TRBJ1-4; D call uncertain. CDR1 WSHSY and CDR2 SAAADI come from the germline V gene. Between the trimmed V and J ends, which lost 6 bases and 10 bases, there was a span of 15 bases. The CDR3 totals 13 residues. The CDR3 bases are TGCGCCAGCAGACCCGGCCCCGCCGGAAAACTGTTTTTT. Translation: CASRPGPAGKLFF.

This clone was detected many times. The chain links TRBV7-7 to TRBJ2-6, with 9 bases lining up with TRBD1. Germline-derived CDR1 and CDR2 are SSHAT and FNYEAQ (reference sequence). The CDR3 consists of 16 residues. The V segment lost 6 bases and the J segment 0 bases; nucleotides outside the gene matches: 3. The chain's CDR3 is CASSPGQGSGANVLTF. The DNA of the CDR3 is TGTGCCAGCAGTCCGGGACAGGGCTCTGGGGCCAACGTCCTGACTTTC.